This TCR beta chain was sequenced in a study of HIV-infected patients and healthy controls. TCRdb reprocessed the 5' RACE reads with MiXCR, giving one entry per CDR3 protein. The data contain about 63,000 distinct CDR3 sequences, 16% of them singletons. This clonotype was observed many times. The clonotype comes from a human donor in good health. Sequences were obtained from CD4+ T cells from blood.

The CDR3 loop is CASSLETGELFF. Here the CDR3 DNA reads TGTGCCAGCAGCTTAGAAACCGGGGAGCTGTTTTTT. The genes are TRBV11-3 and TRBJ2-2; no firm D call. Germline V gives CDR1 SGHNT, CDR2 YENEEA. This CDR3 is 12 amino acids long. The germline V and J ends were trimmed by 0 bases and 5 bases, with 1 base remaining between them.